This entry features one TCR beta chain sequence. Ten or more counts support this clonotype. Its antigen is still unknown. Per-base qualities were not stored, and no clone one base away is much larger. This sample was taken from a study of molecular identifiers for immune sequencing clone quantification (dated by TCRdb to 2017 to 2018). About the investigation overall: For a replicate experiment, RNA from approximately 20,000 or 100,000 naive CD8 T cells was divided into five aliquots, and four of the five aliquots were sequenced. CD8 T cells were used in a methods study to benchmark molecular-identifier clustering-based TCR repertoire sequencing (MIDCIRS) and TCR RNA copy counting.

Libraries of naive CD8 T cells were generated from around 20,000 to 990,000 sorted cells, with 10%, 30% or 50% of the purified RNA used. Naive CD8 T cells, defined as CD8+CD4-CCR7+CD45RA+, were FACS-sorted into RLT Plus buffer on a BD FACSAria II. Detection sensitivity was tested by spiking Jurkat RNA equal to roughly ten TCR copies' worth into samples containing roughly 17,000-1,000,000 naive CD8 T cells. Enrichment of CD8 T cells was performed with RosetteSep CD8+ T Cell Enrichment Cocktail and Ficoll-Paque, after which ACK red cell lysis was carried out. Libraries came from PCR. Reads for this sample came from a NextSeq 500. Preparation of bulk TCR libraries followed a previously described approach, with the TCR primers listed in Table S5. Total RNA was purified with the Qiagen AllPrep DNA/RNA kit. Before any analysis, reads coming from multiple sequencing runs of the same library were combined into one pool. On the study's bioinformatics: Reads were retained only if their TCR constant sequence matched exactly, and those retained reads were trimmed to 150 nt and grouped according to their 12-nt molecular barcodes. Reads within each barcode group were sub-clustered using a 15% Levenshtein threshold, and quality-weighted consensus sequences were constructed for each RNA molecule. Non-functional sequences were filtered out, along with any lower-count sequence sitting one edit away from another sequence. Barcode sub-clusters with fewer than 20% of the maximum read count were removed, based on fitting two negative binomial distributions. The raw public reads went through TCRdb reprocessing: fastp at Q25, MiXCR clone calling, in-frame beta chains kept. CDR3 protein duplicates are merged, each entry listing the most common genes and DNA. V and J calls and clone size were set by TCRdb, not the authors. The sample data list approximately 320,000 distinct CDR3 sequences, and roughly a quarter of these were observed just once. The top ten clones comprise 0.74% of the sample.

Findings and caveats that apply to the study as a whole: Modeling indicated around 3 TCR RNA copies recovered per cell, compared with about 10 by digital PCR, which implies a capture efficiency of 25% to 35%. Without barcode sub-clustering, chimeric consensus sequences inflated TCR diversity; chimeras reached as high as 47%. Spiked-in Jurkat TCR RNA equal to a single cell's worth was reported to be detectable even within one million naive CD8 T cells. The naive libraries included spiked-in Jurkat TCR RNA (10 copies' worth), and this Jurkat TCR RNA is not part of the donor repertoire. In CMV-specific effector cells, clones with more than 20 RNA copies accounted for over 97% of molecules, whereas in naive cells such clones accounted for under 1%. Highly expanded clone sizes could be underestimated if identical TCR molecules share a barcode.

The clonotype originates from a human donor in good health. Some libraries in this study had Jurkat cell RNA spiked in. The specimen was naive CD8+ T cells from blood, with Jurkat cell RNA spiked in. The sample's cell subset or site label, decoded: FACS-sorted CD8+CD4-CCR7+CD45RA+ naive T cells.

The CDR3 region: CASSLFDRPQPQHF. The DNA is as follows: TGTGCCAGCAGCTTATTTGACAGGCCGCAGCCCCAGCATTTT. The chain was built from TRBV7-9 and TRBJ1-5; TRBD1 is a possible D gene, resting on 6 matching bases. From its cysteine to its phenylalanine, the CDR3 spans 14 amino acids. This entry keeps only the CDR3 DNA: 42 bases, framed from base 1. V gives up 2 bases and J gives up 7 bases, and the segment between their germline ends measures 12 bases. Via the germline V gene (reference sequence), CDR1 is SEHNR and CDR2 FQNEAQ.